This T cell receptor (beta chain) was sequenced for a study of metastatic and nonmetastatic thyroid tumors. The germline gives CDR1 MNHNS, CDR2 SASEGT. This CDR3 has 14 residues. V lost 6 bases and J lost 1, with 13 bases in between. This clone was seen repeatedly, ten times or more. The target antigen is unknown. The sample holds other DNA sequences that translate to the same CDR3. Among the patients, none had received any treatment before thyroid surgery. Study-wide results and caveats: It was reported that TCR beta diversity was significantly higher in malignant thyroid tumors than benign nodules, in blood and tumor.

TCRdb reassembled clones from the PCR reads with MiXCR. The sample yields several thousand clones, roughly a third seen once. The chain uses TRBV6-1 and TRBJ2-7, with D tentatively TRBD1 (6 bases). This clonotype was obtained from a female donor with papillary thyroid cancer or a benign thyroid nodule (not recorded which). Some clones in this sample may be carry-over from other donors' samples. The sample comprised adjacent normal tissue. The CDR3 DNA is TGTGCCAGCAGGCCCCCGGGACAATCCTACGAGCAGTACTTC. Protein product: CASRPPGQSYEQYF.